The 11 T cell receptor beta chains below all came from one sample that was sequenced in a study of T cells in Graves' hyperthyroidism and ophthalmopathy (dated by TCRdb to about 2019). The method behind the library was multiplex PCR. TCRdb lists the instrument as Illumina HiSeq 2000. The TCR beta CDR3 regions were amplified from the RNA transcripts. A first-round RT-PCR of the TCR CDR3 used the HTBI primer set with the Qiagen OneStep RT-PCR kit. In-frame beta chains were kept once TCRdb had trimmed the public reads at Q25 with fastp and called clones with MiXCR. When rows share a CDR3 protein, they turn into one entry using the most common DNA and genes. In all, the sample holds 200,000 to 250,000 distinct CDR3 sequences, and over 15% of those were seen once. The ten biggest clones cover about 30% of the sample. Sequencing input: blood. The receptors originated from a woman aged 18-29 years with Graves' ophthalmopathy.

This clonotype was counted between two and nine times. The genes are TRBV4-3 and TRBJ2-3; no reliable D call. The germline V gene encodes CDR1 LGHNA and CDR2 YSLEER. V lost 0 bases to trimming and J lost 5 bases, with 15 bases between them. This CDR3 is built from 16 residues. The CDR3, as DNA: TGCGCCAGCAGCCAAGATTCCCCCCAGCCCCGAGATACGCAGTATTTT. The encoded protein is CASSQDSPQPRDTQYF.

This clonotype was found many times. The V call is TRBV20-1, the J call TRBJ2-7, with a weak D call TRBD2 (6 bases). V was cut by 0 bases and J by 2 bases, with 17 bases left in between. The germline CDR1 and CDR2 sequences are DFQATT and SNEGSKA (reference sequence). This CDR3 has 16 amino acids. The CDR3 coding sequence is TGCAGTGCTAGAGATGTTTTGGCGGGGCTGACCTACGAGCAGTACTTC. This gives the protein CSARDVLAGLTYEQYF.

The table lists this clonotype with many counts. The chain is built from TRBV7-9 and TRBJ2-3; TRBD2 matches at 10 bases. The V and J ends lost 5 bases and 7 bases, in that order; junction bases with no gene match: 15. The CDR3 extends over 17 amino acids. Germline loops: CDR1 SEHNR, CDR2 FQNEAQ (reference sequence). CDR3 sequence reads: CASSPRPSGGVSYTQYF. Written as DNA, the CDR3 is TGTGCCAGCAGCCCAAGACCCAGCGGGGGGGTTAGTTATACGCAGTATTTT.

V and J are TRBV20-1 and TRBJ2-7; 11 bases are a match to TRBD1. V lost 0 bases to trimming and J lost 6 bases; unmatched junction nucleotides: 10. CDR3 length: 16 amino acids. Germline CDR1 DFQATT, CDR2 SNEGSKA (reference sequence). The CDR3 loop is CSARDPDRGRWSEQYF. The CDR3 DNA sequence: TGCAGTGCTAGAGATCCGGACAGGGGGCGGTGGAGCGAGCAGTACTTC.

This clonotype was counted at least ten times. V is TRBV5-1 and J is TRBJ2-3; D is undetermined. V lost 0 bases, J lost 0 bases, and 8 bases lay in between. Germline V gene sequence: CDR1 SGHRS, CDR2 YFSETQ. This CDR3 contains 15 residues. The CDR3 coding sequence is TGCGCCAGCAGCTTGGGGCCCCCTAGCACAGATACGCAGTATTTT. Translated: CASSLGPPSTDTQYF.

This clonotype was detected ten times or more. V gene TRBV7-2 combines with J gene TRBJ2-6; D remains unclear. Trimming took 2 bases from V and 2 from J, leaving 10 bases between them. The CDR3 runs to 16 residues. Germline V gene data show CDR1 as SGHTA and CDR2 as FQGNSA. The CDR3 region has the DNA TGTGCCAGCAGCTTAAGCGTCCGGGCTGGGGCCAACGTCCTGACTTTC. This codes for CASSLSVRAGANVLTF.

This clonotype was recorded many times. J is TRBJ2-1 and V is TRBV29-1, with D perhaps TRBD1 (7 bases). V lost 6 bases and J 4 bases, leaving 19 bases between the germline ends. The CDR3 has 15 residues. CDR1 is SQVTM, CDR2 ANQGSEA, per germline. The CDR3, as DNA: TGCAGCGTCCCAGGCAGGGGGGTACGATACAATGAGCAGTTCTTC. This gives the protein CSVPGRGVRYNEQFF.

This clonotype was seen many times. This chain uses TRBV7-2 with TRBJ2-5; D might be TRBD2 (6 bases). V was clipped by 4 bases and J by 0 bases, with 24 bases between them. CDR1 and CDR2 (germline): SGHTA, FQGNSA. CDR3 length: 19 residues. Written as DNA, the CDR3 is TGTGCCAGCAGCTCCCCTTTTGGCGGCGGGAATGGACACCAAGAGACCCAGTACTTC. It yields the protein CASSSPFGGGNGHQETQYF.

There are a few counts of this clonotype. The chain has TRBV5-8 and TRBJ2-7; 10 positions agree with TRBD2. J lost 4 bases, V lost 0 bases, and 4 bases had no gene match. The CDR3 loop spans 15 amino acids. The germline CDR1 and CDR2 sequences are SGHTS and YDEGEE. The chain's CDR3 is CASSLEAGGPYEQYF. CDR3 nucleotide sequence: TGTGCCAGCAGCTTGGAAGCGGGGGGGCCGTACGAGCAGTACTTC.

Many counts were recorded for this clonotype. This sequence joins TRBV12-3 or TRBV12-4 and TRBJ1-2; D perhaps matches TRBD1 (5 bases). This CDR3 has 13 residues. The V end lost 4 bases, the J end lost 5 bases, and 11 bases lay between the germline ends. The CDR3 DNA sequence: TGTGCCAGCAGTTCCCAGGGAAGGTATGGCTACACCTTC. Protein sequence: CASSSQGRYGYTF.

As concerns this clonotype: This could be a read error, since a much larger clone is one nucleotide away. J is TRBJ2-7 and V is TRBV20-1; TRBD1 might be the D (6 bases). V was cut by 3 bases and J by 6 bases, with 12 bases left in between. CDR1 is DFQATT, CDR2 SNEGSKA, per germline (reference sequence). The length of the CDR3 is 12 residues. CDR3 nucleotide sequence: TGCAGTGCTAGCCATGTCAGGGGCGAGCAGTACTTC. Amino acids: CSASHVRGEQYF.